The 27 T cell receptor beta chains in this list originate from one sample, sequenced in a study of T-cell memory formation after mild COVID-19. Via MiXCR, TCRdb re-called the 5' RACE reads, giving one row per CDR3 protein. The sample has some 310,000 distinct CDR3 sequences, about 20% seen once. The sequenced sample was PBMCs or a T cell subset sorted from them (not recorded which). The receptors shown here come from a young man who had mild COVID-19 (a few samples of this study predate the infection). Cell type and time point are not known.

The rearrangement uses TRBV7-9 and TRBJ2-6; TRBD1 agrees at 8 bases. Per the germline V gene, CDR1 is SEHNR and CDR2 is FQNEAQ (reference sequence). The ends lost 5 bases at V and 3 bases at J; junction bases unmatched: 9. This CDR3 has 17 residues. DNA of the CDR3: TGTGCCAGCAGCCCCGAGGCAGGGGGCTTTGGGGCCAACGTCCTGACTTTC. Residues: CASSPEAGGFGANVLTF.

The chain couples TRBV6-6 to TRBJ1-2; 7 positions match TRBD1. CDR3 length: 14 residues. Trimming took 7 bases from V and 0 from J; bases not matched to a gene: 5. CDR1 and CDR2 from the germline V gene are MNHNY and SVGAGI (reference sequence). CDR3 nucleotide sequence: TGTGCCAGCAAACCGACAGGGTCTAACTATGGCTACACCTTC. Encoded protein: CASKPTGSNYGYTF.

V usage is TRBV4-1 and J usage is TRBJ2-2, with a possible D match to TRBD1 (5 bases). Trimming pared 6 bases from V and 6 bases from J, leaving 8 bases between. Per germline, CDR1 MGHRA and CDR2 YSYEKL. The CDR3 is 12 amino acids. CDR3 sequence: CASRGAPGELFF. In nucleotides, the CDR3 is TGCGCCAGCAGAGGGGCCCCCGGGGAGCTGTTTTTT.

The J gene is TRBJ1-5, the V gene TRBV6-5; no firm D call. With 1 base removed from V and 3 bases from J, the gap between germline ends came to 7 bases. This CDR3 spans 14 amino acids. Looked up from germline, CDR1 is MNHEY and CDR2 is SVGAGI. CDR3 residues: CASSYLSVNQPQHF. DNA for the CDR3: TGTGCCAGCAGTTACTTATCAGTCAATCAGCCCCAGCATTTT.

There are a few counts of this clonotype. The gene calls are TRBV12-3 or TRBV12-4 and TRBJ2-7; D is unclear. This CDR3 has 14 amino acids. V was cut by 1 base and J by 0 bases, with 7 bases left in between. DNA for the CDR3: TGTGCCAGCAGTTTAGATCGCATCTCCTACGAGCAGTACTTC. It yields the protein CASSLDRISYEQYF.

The sample holds many counts of this clonotype. The gene calls are TRBV29-1 and TRBJ2-2; possible D gene TRBD2, 5 bases. In germline, CDR1 is SQVTM, CDR2 ANQGSEA. The CDR3 spans 13 residues. With 7 bases removed from V and 7 bases from J, the gap between germline ends came to 16 bases. CDR3 DNA: TGCAGCGGGTCCTTAACGGGGAGCGGGGAGCTGTTTTTT. Translating gives CSGSLTGSGELFF.

The chain joins TRBV5-1 to TRBJ2-7; D is uncertain. The ends were cut back, 2 bases at V and 0 bases at J, with 9 bases in the middle. The CDR3 totals 14 residues. The germline CDR1 and CDR2 sequences are SGHRS and YFSETQ. The CDR3 region is CASSFDRSSYEQYF. In nucleotides, the CDR3 is TGCGCCAGCAGCTTTGACCGAAGCTCCTACGAGCAGTACTTC.

This clonotype was detected only a few times. The chain has TRBV29-1 and TRBJ2-1; a possible D gene is TRBD1 (5 bases). V was pared by 1 base and J by 4 bases, with 8 bases between. Germline CDR1 SQVTM, CDR2 ANQGSEA. The CDR3 is 13 amino acids. For the CDR3, the DNA is TGCAGCGTTGAAGGCAGGGCTTACAATGAGCAGTTCTTC. Translating gives CSVEGRAYNEQFF.

There are a few counts of this clonotype. The chain is built from TRBV5-1 and TRBJ2-3; TRBD2 might be the D (6 bases). This CDR3 has 16 residues. The germline V and J ends were trimmed by 4 bases and 0 bases, with 15 bases remaining between them. Germline V gene sequence: CDR1 SGHRS, CDR2 YFSETQ. This CDR3 is CASSPLLRESTDTQYF. The CDR3 region has the DNA TGCGCCAGCAGCCCCCTCCTGCGGGAAAGCACAGATACGCAGTATTTT. The entire variable domain, with the rest obtained from reference TRBV5-1 and TRBJ2-3, is as follows: KAGVTQTPRYLIKTRGQQVTLSCSPISGHRSVSWYQQTPGQGLQFLFEYFSETQRNKGNFPGRFSGRQFSNSRSEMNVSTLELGDSALYLCASSPLLRESTDTQYFGPGTRLTVL.

In its sample, this clonotype was seen a few times. This chain joins TRBV6-5 and TRBJ1-2; possibly TRBD1 for D (5 bases). This CDR3 is 13 amino acids long. V lost 6 bases and J lost 3, with 11 bases in between. CDR1 and CDR2 from the germline V gene are MNHEY and SVGAGI. The CDR3 spells CASSRGSDYGYTF. CDR3 nucleotide sequence: TGTGCCAGCAGCCGGGGGTCGGACTATGGCTACACCTTC.

This clonotype was counted between two and nine times. The rearrangement joins TRBV7-2 to TRBJ2-5; tentatively, D is TRBD2 (7 bases). Deletions cut 3 bases from V and 0 bases from J, with 11 bases between. CDR1 is SGHTA, CDR2 FQGNSA, per germline. CDR3 length equals 15 residues. The DNA for the CDR3 is TGTGCCAGCAGCTTTCGCGGGGGCCACCAAGAGACCCAGTACTTC. Translating gives CASSFRGGHQETQYF.

The V call is TRBV28, the J call TRBJ1-3; D uncertain. The V end was cut by 5 bases, the J end by 0 bases, with 11 bases between. CDR3 length: 15 amino acids. Looked up from germline, CDR1 is MDHEN and CDR2 is SYDVKM. This chain's CDR3 is CASSTRKLSGNTIYF. The CDR3 DNA is TGTGCCAGCAGTACCAGGAAACTCTCTGGAAACACCATATATTTT.

J is TRBJ1-1 and V is TRBV9; D perhaps matches TRBD1 (6 bases). The V and J ends lost 0 bases and 3 bases respectively, with 15 bases between them. The CDR3 loop spans 16 amino acids. CDR1 SGDLS and CDR2 YYNGEE come from the germline V gene. This chain's CDR3 is CASSVAGTGPYTEAFF. The CDR3 region has the DNA TGTGCCAGCAGCGTAGCGGGAACAGGGCCTTACACTGAAGCTTTCTTT.

This clonotype appeared once. The rearrangement uses TRBV30 and TRBJ2-1; 9 bases line up with TRBD2. The germline CDR1 and CDR2 sequences are GTSNPN and SVGIG (reference sequence). V gave up 6 bases and J gave up 9 bases; unmatched junction bases: 9. The CDR3 runs 13 residues. CDR3 DNA: TGTGCCTGCCGGCGGGGGGGCCGTCCTGAGCAGTTCTTC. Translating gives CACRRGGRPEQFF.

This clonotype occurred a few times. This chain joins TRBV5-1 and TRBJ1-5; D not certain. Germline-derived CDR1 and CDR2 are SGHRS and YFSETQ. Deletions cut 0 bases from V and 2 bases from J, with 15 bases between. CDR3 length: 17 residues. CDR3 protein: CASSLGAGEGGNQPQHF. DNA of the CDR3: TGCGCCAGCAGCTTGGGGGCTGGCGAGGGTGGCAATCAGCCCCAGCATTTT. Full variable domain (rest looked up from reference TRBV5-1 and TRBJ1-5): KAGVTQTPRYLIKTRGQQVTLSCSPISGHRSVSWYQQTPGQGLQFLFEYFSETQRNKGNFPGRFSGRQFSNSRSEMNVSTLELGDSALYLCASSLGAGEGGNQPQHFGDGTRLSIL.

This clonotype was recorded a few times. V and J are TRBV11-2 and TRBJ1-1, with D perhaps matching TRBD1 (6 bases). V lost 5 bases and J lost 0, with 10 bases in between. CDR3 size: 14 residues. Germline V lookup: CDR1 SGHAT, CDR2 FQNNGV. The CDR3 region has the DNA TGTGCCAGCAGCGCTACAGGGCTGAACACTGAAGCTTTCTTT. Its translation is CASSATGLNTEAFF.

This clonotype occurred a few times. V usage is TRBV7-9 and J usage is TRBJ2-3; D is perhaps TRBD2 (5 bases). V lost 3 bases, J lost 5 bases, and 12 bases lay in between. Germline CDR1 SEHNR, CDR2 FQNEAQ (reference sequence). The CDR3 length is 14 residues. The CDR3 sequence is CASSFRQDLDTQYF. CDR3 bases: TGTGCCAGCAGCTTCCGTCAGGACTTAGATACGCAGTATTTT.

This chain uses TRBV7-9 with TRBJ2-1, with TRBD2 matching over 12 bases. This CDR3 contains 15 residues. V shed 4 bases, J shed 6 bases, and the junction held 4 bases outside the gene matches. From germline, CDR1 is SEHNR and CDR2 FQNEAQ (reference sequence). CDR3 DNA sequence: TGTGCCAGCAGCTCATCTAGCGGGGGGGCCAATGAGCAGTTCTTC. Translated: CASSSSSGGANEQFF.

The chain couples TRBV30 to TRBJ1-2, with D hard to call. The CDR3 is made up of 11 amino acids. The V gene lost 2 bases and the J gene lost 5 bases, with 6 bases spanning the gap. The germline CDR1 and CDR2 sequences are GTSNPN and SVGIG (reference sequence). CDR3 amino acids: CAWSPVYGYTF. The CDR3 DNA reads as TGTGCCTGGAGTCCGGTTTATGGCTACACCTTC.

The V gene is TRBV5-1, the J gene TRBJ2-3, with 7 bases that match TRBD2. Germline V gene data show CDR1 as SGHRS and CDR2 as YFSETQ. The CDR3 is made up of 15 amino acids. After removal of 2 bases from V and 1 base from J, the junction contained 4 bases not matched to a gene. CDR3 DNA sequence: TGCGCCAGCAGCTTTGCGGGGGTGGGCACAGATACGCAGTATTTT. This gives the protein CASSFAGVGTDTQYF.

This clonotype was seen a handful of times. The rearrangement joins TRBV7-8 to TRBJ2-3; 7 bases align to TRBD1. J lost 5 bases, V lost 3 bases, and 5 bases had no gene match. This CDR3 is built from 14 residues. The germline CDR1 and CDR2 sequences are SGHVS and FQNEAQ. The CDR3 is CASSLSQGEDTQYF. The DNA of the CDR3 is TGTGCCAGCAGCTTGAGTCAGGGGGAAGATACGCAGTATTTT.

This clonotype was seen a handful of times. This chain links TRBV7-2 with TRBJ2-7, with D tentatively TRBD1 or TRBD2 (7 bases each). The length of the CDR3 is 13 residues. V dropped 8 bases and J dropped 9 bases, with 20 bases sitting between them. Germline assignment: CDR1 SGHTA and CDR2 FQGNSA. Here the CDR3 reads CASVPREGARQYF. The CDR3 DNA sequence: TGTGCCAGCGTACCAAGGGAGGGGGCGCGGCAGTACTTC.

With respect to this clonotype: A much larger clone differs from this one at a single base, so this may be a read error. The V gene is TRBV6-2 or TRBV6-3, the J gene TRBJ2-7, with D possibly being TRBD1 (6 bases). Trimming took 6 bases from V and 6 from J, leaving 12 bases between them. The CDR3 consists of 12 residues. Germline V CDR1 and CDR2: MNHEY, SVGEGT. The CDR3 coding sequence is TGTGCCAGCAGCGAACAGGGTTGCGAGCAGTACTTC. Protein product: CASSEQGCEQYF.

The chain employs TRBV20-1 and TRBJ1-1; 7 bases match TRBD1. The junction had 6 bases not matched to a gene; V was cut back by 1 base and J by 4 bases. Germline lookup yields CDR1 DFQATT and CDR2 SNEGSKA (reference sequence). This CDR3 contains 14 residues. The DNA of the CDR3 is TGCAGTGCTAGAGGATCAGGGGGAATCACTGAAGCTTTCTTT. Translating gives CSARGSGGITEAFF.

This chain uses TRBV12-3 or TRBV12-4 with TRBJ2-7, with 7 bases that match TRBD1. J was trimmed by 11 bases and V by 3 bases; bases with no gene match: 7. CDR3 length equals 12 residues. Here the CDR3 reads CASSFTGTEKYV. CDR3 bases: TGTGCCAGCAGTTTTACGGGGACAGAGAAGTACGTC.

This chain joins TRBV6-5 and TRBJ1-2, with D perhaps TRBD1 (6 bases). CDR3 length: 14 amino acids. The germline CDR1 and CDR2 sequences are MNHEY and SVGAGI. Trimming pared 3 bases from V and 7 bases from J, leaving 15 bases between. CDR3 residues: CASSYWRGPGGYTF. The CDR3 bases are TGTGCCAGCAGTTATTGGCGGGGGCCGGGTGGCTACACCTTC.

There are a few counts of this clonotype. J is TRBJ2-2 and V is TRBV4-1, with TRBD1 as a possible D gene (5 bases). The CDR3 runs 15 residues. V lost 3 bases and J 4 bases, leaving 12 bases between the germline ends. Germline V gene sequence: CDR1 MGHRA, CDR2 YSYEKL. The CDR3 spells CASSQGPRATGELFF. Here the CDR3 DNA reads TGCGCCAGCAGCCAGGGTCCCAGGGCCACCGGGGAGCTGTTTTTT.